This passage covers 30 T cell receptor beta chains from one sample sequenced in a study of T cell responses to AZD1222 COVID-19 vaccine. TCRdb's copy holds only in-frame clones and misses some; the assay was immunoSEQ multiplex PCR. The table lists about 96,000 clones, roughly nine tenths of them singletons. The source material was peripheral blood, sampled on day 0 of AZD1222 vaccination. The receptors stem from an adult in good health.

V usage is TRBV19 and J usage is TRBJ2-1, with TRBD2 matching over 12 bases. V lost 5 bases to trimming and J lost 10 bases; unmatched junction nucleotides: 9. The germline gives CDR1 LNHDA, CDR2 SQIVND (reference sequence). The CDR3 sequence is 15 residues long. The CDR3 spells CASSSSGRAGGEQFF. DNA for the CDR3: TGTGCCAGTAGTTCTAGCGGGAGGGCAGGTGGGGAGCAGTTCTTC.

This chain uses TRBV5-5 with TRBJ2-1; D is perhaps TRBD1 (5 bases). From germline, CDR1 is SGHKS and CDR2 YYEKEE (reference sequence). CDR3 size: 17 residues. Trimming cost V 2 bases and J 2 bases, with 17 bases left between them. The CDR3 here is CASSFYPRVQAYNEQFF. CDR3 DNA sequence: TGTGCCAGCAGCTTTTATCCCAGGGTGCAAGCCTACAATGAGCAGTTCTTC.

V and J are TRBV21-1 and TRBJ2-7; TRBD2 is the table's D call, not checked against the DNA. TRBV21-1 is a pseudogene segment. The CDR3 is 15 residues long. The CDR3 loop reads CASSIKTVAGKEQYF. Here the CDR3 DNA reads TGTGCCAGCAGCATCAAAACAGTAGCGGGAAAGGAGCAGTACTTC.

This sequence joins TRBV6-5 and TRBJ1-6; D not resolved. The CDR3 totals 14 residues. Trimming removed 5 bases from V and 5 bases from J, with 10 bases in between. Germline V gene data show CDR1 as MNHEY and CDR2 as SVGAGI. CDR3 residues: CASSRTADNSPLHF. Written as DNA, the CDR3 is TGTGCCAGCAGTCGGACGGCCGATAATTCACCCCTCCACTTT.

The chain recombines TRBV7-2 with TRBJ1-2, with a possible D match to TRBD1 (5 bases). CDR1 is SGHTA, CDR2 FQGNSA, per germline. The V end was cut by 0 bases, the J end by 6 bases, with 17 bases between. This CDR3 is built from 16 residues. DNA of the CDR3: TGTGCCAGCAGCTTAGCGACCGCAGGGTGGGTAAATGGCTACACCTTC. It codes for CASSLATAGWVNGYTF.

The V and J genes are TRBV5-4 and TRBJ1-4; 7 bases agree with TRBD1. The ends lost 2 bases at V and 6 bases at J; junction bases unmatched: 7. Germline V gene data show CDR1 as SGHNT and CDR2 as YYREEE (reference sequence). This CDR3 comprises 15 residues. The CDR3 loop reads CASSFRGHGDEKLFF. CDR3 DNA sequence: TGTGCCAGCAGCTTTAGGGGGCACGGGGATGAAAAACTGTTTTTT.

The V gene is TRBV19, the J gene TRBJ1-1, with a tentative D call TRBD1 (6 bases). Germline loops: CDR1 LNHDA, CDR2 SQIVND (reference sequence). V lost 6 bases and J lost 1, with 18 bases in between. This CDR3 region has 16 residues. The CDR3 DNA reads TGTGCCAGTAGGAATGCTGGGACATCCTCGAACACTGAAGCTTTCTTT. Its translation: CASRNAGTSSNTEAFF.

The chain links TRBV30 to TRBJ2-3; D is possibly TRBD2 (5 bases). Trimming stripped 0 bases from V and 6 bases from J, with 10 bases between. From germline, CDR1 is GTSNPN and CDR2 SVGIG (reference sequence). There are 13 residues in the CDR3. The CDR3 region is CAWSVVGGDTQYF. In DNA, the CDR3 is TGTGCCTGGAGTGTAGTAGGCGGGGATACGCAGTATTTT.

Relative to its sample, this clone is medium-sized (0.01 to 0.1%). The genes are TRBV19 and TRBJ2-7; maybe TRBD1 (6 bases). Trimming removed 11 bases from V and 4 bases from J, with 12 bases in between. The germline gives CDR1 LNHDA, CDR2 SQIVND (reference sequence). The CDR3 totals 11 residues. In DNA form, the CDR3 reads TGTGCCGGAACAGGGTGTTACGAGCAGTACTTC. This sequence encodes CAGTGCYEQYF.

V is TRBV19 and J is TRBJ1-4; D not resolved. Germline V gene lookup returns CDR1 LNHDA and CDR2 SQIVND (reference sequence). V lost 1 base and J 2 bases, leaving 11 bases between the germline ends. This CDR3 contains 16 residues. CDR3 loop: CASSIVEISTNEKLFF. DNA of the CDR3: TGTGCCAGTAGTATAGTGGAAATCTCTACTAATGAAAAACTGTTTTTT.

J is TRBJ1-3 and V is TRBV5-5, with D possibly being TRBD1 (5 bases). This CDR3 is 15 amino acids long. Trimming cost V 5 bases and J 4 bases, with 16 bases left between them. CDR1 and CDR2 from the germline V gene are SGHKS and YYEKEE (reference sequence). The CDR3 region is CASSRYQGFGNTIYF. The CDR3, as DNA: TGTGCCAGCAGTCGTTACCAGGGATTCGGAAACACCATATATTTT.

This chain uses TRBV18 with TRBJ2-7; D possibly corresponds to TRBD1 (5 bases). Germline V lookup: CDR1 KGHSH, CDR2 LQKENI. The ends were cut back, 2 bases at V and 3 bases at J, with 8 bases in the middle. The CDR3 is made up of 13 amino acids. The CDR3 coding sequence is TGTGCCAGCTCACCAAATAGGGGCTACGAGCAGTACTTC. Protein product: CASSPNRGYEQYF.

This clone was detected once. This sequence joins TRBV19 and TRBJ1-5, with TRBD1 matching 10 bases. The CDR3 has 15 residues. Germline V gives CDR1 LNHDA, CDR2 SQIVND (reference sequence). With V trimmed by 4 bases and J by 6 bases, 6 bases remained unmatched. Written as DNA, the CDR3 is TGTGCCAGTAGTACCGGACAGGGGGTTGGTCAGCCCCAGCATTTT. Amino acid sequence: CASSTGQGVGQPQHF.

The J gene is TRBJ1-3, the V gene TRBV3-1 (or the pseudogene TRBV3-2); no clear D gene. Germline CDR1 reads LGHDT; CDR2 reads YNNKEL (reference sequence). Trimming removed 0 bases from V and 0 bases from J, with 6 bases in between. The CDR3 consists of 15 residues. As DNA, the CDR3 is TGTGCCAGCAGCCAAGAAGGGCGCTCTGGAAACACCATATATTTT. Translated: CASSQEGRSGNTIYF.

The gene calls are TRBV7-6 and TRBJ2-6, with unresolved D. The CDR3 contains 15 residues. The V gene lost 5 bases and the J gene lost 0 bases, with 8 bases spanning the gap. CDR1 and CDR2 from the germline V gene are SGHVS and FNYEAQ. The CDR3 DNA reads as TGTGCCAGCAGCCTGTCGGTCTCTGGGGCCAACGTCCTGACTTTC. Residues: CASSLSVSGANVLTF.

V is TRBV4-2 and J is TRBJ2-1; 11 bases are shared with TRBD2. This CDR3 spans 18 amino acids. Germline-derived CDR1 and CDR2 are LGHNA and YNFKEQ. The ends lost 4 bases at V and 5 bases at J; junction bases unmatched: 13. The CDR3 loop reads CASSRRGLAVNTDNEQFF. In DNA, the CDR3 is TGTGCCAGCAGCCGACGGGGACTAGCGGTCAACACCGACAATGAGCAGTTCTTC.

The CDR3: CASSIGNGRGSDTQYF. The CDR3 nucleotides read TGTGCCAGTAGTATAGGTAACGGCCGGGGATCAGATACGCAGTATTTT. V and J are TRBV19 and TRBJ2-3; D may be TRBD2 (5 bases). V was shortened by 1 base and J by 4 bases, with 15 bases between the two germline ends. CDR1 LNHDA and CDR2 SQIVND come from the germline V gene (reference sequence). This CDR3 region has 16 residues.

This clone has only one observation. J is TRBJ2-1 and V is TRBV5-1, with TRBD1 as a possible D gene (5 bases). Germline lookup yields CDR1 SGHRS and CDR2 YFSETQ. The V end lost 4 bases, the J end lost 6 bases, and 20 bases lay between the germline ends. The CDR3 is 16 residues long. CDR3 coding DNA: TGCGCCAGCAGCCTCACGGCCTCCTTGGGGCGCAATGAGCAGTTCTTC. Encoded protein: CASSLTASLGRNEQFF.

The rearrangement links TRBV7-2 to TRBJ2-1, with no clear D. V was cut by 6 bases and J by 6 bases, with 12 bases left in between. CDR1 and CDR2 (germline): SGHTA, FQGNSA. CDR3 length equals 13 residues. The CDR3 region is CASRAPVGNEQFF. CDR3 in DNA: TGTGCCAGCAGAGCCCCGGTGGGCAATGAGCAGTTCTTC.

V usage is TRBV5-8 and J usage is TRBJ1-5, with D perhaps TRBD1 (5 bases). V was pared by 4 bases and J by 0 bases, with 20 bases between. This CDR3 comprises 18 residues. Germline CDR1 SGHTS, CDR2 YDEGEE. The DNA of the CDR3 is TGTGCCAGCAGCCCACGGGACCTCGCCATTTATAGCAATCAGCCCCAGCATTTT. It specifies CASSPRDLAIYSNQPQHF. The variable domain in full, completed from reference TRBV5-8 and TRBJ1-5, reads EAGVTQSPTHLIKTRGQQATLRCSPISGHTSVYWYQQALGLGLQFLLWYDEGEERNRGNFPPRFSGRQFPNYSSELNVNALELEDSALYLCASSPRDLAIYSNQPQHFGDGTRLSIL.

About this clone itself: At one end, the junction sequence differs from germline, possibly due to a read error. The sample holds other DNA sequences that translate to the same CDR3. V gene TRBV7-3 combines with J gene TRBJ1-3, with D unclear. Germline V gene lookup returns CDR1 SGHTA and CDR2 FQGTGA. This CDR3 has 14 residues. The CDR3 DNA is TGTGCCAGTAGCTCCCCCGGCGACGGAAACACCATATATTTT. The encoded protein is CASSSPGDGNTIYF.

This chain links TRBV12-3 or TRBV12-4 with TRBJ1-2; a possible D gene is TRBD1 (5 bases). The CDR3 covers 13 residues. V gave up 6 bases and J gave up 2 bases, with 10 bases separating them. The CDR3 DNA follows: TGTGCCAGCAGCAGGGCGCGGAACTATGGCTACACCTTC. Translated: CASSRARNYGYTF.

The rearrangement joins TRBV28 to TRBJ2-7, with 9 bases that match TRBD1. The trim removed 3 bases at V and 4 bases at J, leaving 7 bases unmatched. The CDR3 loop spans 15 amino acids. Germline V gene data show CDR1 as MDHEN and CDR2 as SYDVKM. This chain's CDR3 is CASSLPGTGSYEQYF. In DNA, the CDR3 is TGTGCCAGCAGTTTGCCCGGGACAGGGTCTTACGAGCAGTACTTC.

This sequence joins TRBV2 and TRBJ2-5; 7 bases line up with TRBD1. V lost 3 bases, J lost 3 bases, and 7 bases stayed unmatched. CDR1 SNHLY and CDR2 FYNNEI come from the germline V gene. The CDR3 length is 15 residues. For the CDR3, the DNA is TGTGCCAGCAGTGACAGGGGGACGGCGAAAGAGACCCAGTACTTC. This sequence encodes CASSDRGTAKETQYF. Filled out from reference TRBV2 and TRBJ2-5, the complete variable domain reads EPEVTQTPSHQVTQMGQEVILRCVPISNHLYFYWYRQILGQKVEFLVSFYNNEISEKSEIFDDQFSVERPDGSNFTLKIRSTKLEDSAMYFCASSDRGTAKETQYFGPGTRLLVL.

J is TRBJ1-2 and V is TRBV28, with D perhaps TRBD1 (5 bases). The CDR3 extends over 17 amino acids. V was shortened by 5 bases and J by 4 bases, with 23 bases between the two germline ends. Germline V gene data show CDR1 as MDHEN and CDR2 as SYDVKM. The CDR3 DNA is TGTGCCAGCAGTCCGCCCTTTCCGGGACCGTCGTCCTATGGCTACACCTTC. Translated: CASSPPFPGPSSYGYTF.

The rearrangement uses TRBV2 and TRBJ2-3; D uncertain. CDR1 and CDR2 from the germline V gene are SNHLY and FYNNEI. Trimming shortened V by 6 bases and J by 6 bases, and 7 bases separated the two germline ends. The CDR3 contains 11 residues. The CDR3 region has the DNA TGTGCCAGCAGGTCAGAGGATACGCAGTATTTT. It encodes CASRSEDTQYF. The full variable domain, in which reference TRBV2 and TRBJ2-3 provide the parts outside the CDR3, is EPEVTQTPSHQVTQMGQEVILRCVPISNHLYFYWYRQILGQKVEFLVSFYNNEISEKSEIFDDQFSVERPDGSNFTLKIRSTKLEDSAMYFCASRSEDTQYFGPGTRLTVL.

The J gene is TRBJ1-5, the V gene TRBV7-2, with D perhaps matching TRBD1 (5 bases). This CDR3 has 15 residues. Germline values: CDR1 SGHTA, CDR2 FQGNSA. The germline V and J ends were trimmed by 5 bases and 6 bases, with 17 bases remaining between them. In DNA form, the CDR3 reads TGTGCCAGCAGCCACAGCCGGGGGAATGGTCAGCCCCAGCATTTT. Its translation is CASSHSRGNGQPQHF.

V is TRBV19 and J is TRBJ1-6; the D gene is possibly TRBD1 (6 bases). V was clipped by 7 bases and J by 5 bases, with 12 bases between them. There are 14 residues in the CDR3. Per germline, CDR1 LNHDA and CDR2 SQIVND (reference sequence). The CDR3 coding sequence is TGTGCCAGTACCGACAGGAGTAATAATTCACCCCTCCACTTT. This gives the protein CASTDRSNNSPLHF. The variable domain in full, completed from reference TRBV19 and TRBJ1-6, reads DGGITQSPKYLFRKEGQNVTLSCEQNLNHDAMYWYRQDPGQGLRLIYYSQIVNDFQKGDIAEGYSVSREKKESFPLTVTSAQKNPTAFYLCASTDRSNNSPLHFGNGTRLTVT.

The chain joins TRBV15 to TRBJ1-4, with D possibly being TRBD1 (5 bases). Looked up from germline, CDR1 is LNHNV and CDR2 is YYDKDF (reference sequence). The CDR3 runs 14 residues. Trimming took off 4 bases at V and 6 bases at J, with 12 bases between the two ends. CDR3 amino acids: CATSKGPSDEKLFF. DNA for the CDR3: TGTGCCACCAGCAAGGGGCCGAGCGATGAAAAACTGTTTTTT.

A single count supports this clone. The rearrangement uses TRBV28 and TRBJ1-6, with 8 nucleotides matching TRBD1. Germline V gene lookup returns CDR1 MDHEN and CDR2 SYDVKM. J gave up 13 bases and V 6 bases, and 14 bases lay outside the gene matches. The length of the CDR3 is 15 residues. The CDR3 sequence: CASRLATGGRGPLHF. Written as DNA, the CDR3 is TGTGCCAGCAGGCTCGCCACAGGGGGACGAGGGCCCCTCCACTTT.